The present T cell receptor beta chain was sequenced within a study of shared clonotypes between healthy human individuals. With 8 bases clipped from V and 7 bases from J, the junction kept 5 bases outside the gene matches. Per the germline V gene, CDR1 is WSHSY and CDR2 is SAAADI. This CDR3 is built from 11 residues. General study findings and limits: The rarefaction results pointed to incomplete sorted-subset sequencing despite large depth.

The authors split each subset's genomic DNA evenly across several immunoSEQ plates. TCRdb's table, derived via immunoSEQ multiplex PCR, lists solely in-frame clones and lacks some. The table lists 1.5 million to 2.5 million clones, about 95% of them singletons, with under 1.5% in the top ten. In the naive CD8 group, cells lacked CD45RO and were positively selected for CCR7, so terminally differentiated effector memory CD45RA+ cells were left out. As regards this clone: Its target is not known.

The clonotype was recovered from a man between 18 and 29 years old in good health. The V and J genes are TRBV10-2 and TRBJ2-7; 7 nucleotides line up with TRBD2. The specimen was naive CD8+ T cells sorted from blood. The CDR3 coding sequence is TGCGCCAGCTCGATGGGGGGGGAGCAGTACTTC. As protein: CASSMGGEQYF.